This T cell receptor beta chain came from a study of shared clonotypes between healthy human individuals. Selected positively for CCR7 and CD45RO-negative, naive CD8 cells excluded terminally differentiated effector memory CD45RA+ cells. All donors qualified as healthy HIV-negative adults and had experienced no recent acute infections or vaccinations. TCRdb keeps only in-frame clones here, not all; method: immunoSEQ multiplex PCR. Here the sample spans about 1,800,000 clones, just under 95% being singletons. Study-level findings and limits: Despite large depth, sorted-subset datasets appeared incompletely sequenced.

Germline lookup yields CDR1 MNHEY and CDR2 SMNVEV (reference sequence). The V end lost 6 bases, the J end lost 0 bases, and 6 bases lay between the germline ends. The CDR3 is 13 amino acids. Regarding this clone: Its matching antigen is unknown. The sample holds other DNA sequences that translate to the same CDR3.

The chain links TRBV27 to TRBJ2-4, with D unclear. Input material: naive CD8+ T cells sorted from blood. The sequence was obtained from a man aged 18-30 years in good health. The CDR3: CASSPLAKNIQYF. The CDR3 nucleotides read TGTGCCAGCAGCCCTCTAGCCAAAAACATTCAGTACTTC.